This T cell receptor (beta chain) was observed in a study of blood T cell repertoires in COVID-19. Clones were sequenced by immunoSEQ multiplex PCR, and TCRdb holds only the in-frame ones, with some missing. This table has 35,000 to 50,000 clones, roughly 81% appearing once. Germline V gene sequence: CDR1 SGHRS, CDR2 YFSETQ. Trimming cost V 4 bases and J 2 bases, with 13 bases left between them. The CDR3 has 14 residues. The receptor's source is a woman between 70 and 85 years old in a cohort sampled during active COVID-19. Sequenced input: peripheral blood. The chain uses TRBV5-1 and TRBJ2-7; maybe TRBD1 (6 bases). The CDR3 protein is CASSGDTRTYEQYF. CDR3 DNA: TGCGCCAGCAGCGGGGACACCCGAACCTACGAGCAGTACTTC.